This T cell receptor (beta chain) was obtained from a study of cytomegalovirus exposure and HLA in healthy donors (dated by TCRdb to about 2017). For the study in its entirety: An earlier analysis of about 530 of the donors reported under 300 Gb of sequence data and 117 million unique TCR beta sequences obtained from some 200 million T cells. A later genetic analysis used genome-wide SNP genotypes for about 60% of the roughly 700 donors, treating that subset as a discovery cohort. A handful of DR-DQ haplotypes were handled as single units for association and clustering because linkage in the cohort was strong. Along with the approximately 650-subject first cohort, a separate validation cohort of 120 different subjects was used. All discovery cohort repertoires had been generated on a single sequencing platform. Donor age, sex, ethnicity and CMV serostatus were collected together with the repertoire data. Typing coverage differed by locus: A, B, C, DRB1 and DQB1 were typed in roughly 620-640 donors, DQA1 in 522, DPA1 in roughly 590, and DPB1 in about 450. In the later analysis, no new phenotypic data were used to find candidate immune exposures; instead, reliance was placed on TCR beta sequences and their occurrence across donors. An early release that covered fewer than 750 HLA-typed donors contained about 300 gigabases of sequencing data and around 80 million unique TCR sequences. The T cell repertoires of several hundred subjects were profiled by immunosequencing and related to cytomegalovirus serostatus. The study was designed to test whether signatures of past pathogen exposure could be identified by cataloging public T cell receptors. An earlier analysis of approximately 580 of the donors used high-throughput TCR beta sequencing to judge whether each TCR beta V gene segment behaved as functional or pseudogenic. The genetic ancestry cluster associated with self-reported Caucasian donors included around four fifths of the roughly 410 genotyped donors. Among approximately 370 genotyped donors of the cohort, an average of roughly 230,000 unique TCR beta nucleotide sequences was sequenced per donor, of which about 18% were non-productive. To predict cytomegalovirus infection status, the study combined high-throughput TCR immunosequencing, statistical association of individual TCRs with disease status, and machine learning. In a later analysis, previously published TCR beta repertoires from hundreds of donors were re-analyzed and high-resolution HLA genotyping was added so that TCR occurrence patterns could be studied. Both class I and class II loci were covered by HLA typing, at four-digit resolution. The full study reports these points: Because HLA typing was unavailable for some donors at each locus, only the typed subset was used in association tests. In a later analysis, most CMV-associated TCR beta chains were found to appear HLA-restricted, with HLA associations seemingly driven largely by CMV exposure. In a later genetic analysis, a missense DCLRE1C variant was associated with V-gene and J-gene trimming of TCR beta chains, and the association was replicated in an independent cohort. Cytomegalovirus status was reported to be diagnosed by the classifier with high specificity and sensitivity in both the original and validation cohorts. In a later analysis, several top co-occurrence clusters were reported to appear linked to parvovirus B19, influenza, CMV and Epstein-Barr virus. Presence/absence analyses assumed roughly uniform sequencing depth across donors, an assumption that may not hold. A cluster of highly shared sequence variants was judged likely to be a technical artifact of the sequencing pipeline. A later analysis found that HLA-associated TCR beta chains were more clonally expanded and had lower generation probabilities than equally common non-associated chains. Some IMGT-functional V segments, including TRBV6-2 and TRBV6-3, could not be told apart with the 87-base-pair reads, so those segments were excluded. A further reported finding was that TCR beta sequences accurately predicted the HLA-A and HLA-B alleles for most subjects in the first cohort. Immune exposure information for the cohort was limited to CMV serostatus. Three of the identified cytomegalovirus-associated TCR beta chains were confirmed in vitro to be specific for cytomegalovirus antigens. Most TCR sequences were observed very rarely across donors, whereas some public TCRs were present in many individuals. A later analysis associated about 17,000 TCR beta sequences with specific HLA alleles at a false discovery rate of 0.05. When HLA alleles, especially DR and DQ, strongly co-occurred, TCR associations were difficult to assign to individual alleles. Because counts were too low, about 18 rarely observed V segments, including chromosome 9 orphons, were left out of the earlier analysis of over 550 of the donors. In the study, approximately 150 TCR beta chains were listed as associated with cytomegalovirus. Linkage disequilibrium might explain the correlated functional status among segregating V segments, but an unknown experimental factor could not be ruled out. Broadly in line with IMGT annotations, most TCR beta V segments showed up in productive rearrangements about 90% or about 30% of the time in an earlier analysis of several hundred of the donors. The authors suggested that the approach could potentially be generalized to other disease states and immunological phenotypes. A later analysis found that TCR association rates varied across HLA loci, with DRB1 alleles showing the most associated TCRs and HLA-C alleles the fewest. This cohort had only TCR beta chains sequenced, and the lack of alpha or paired-chain data limited which features could be detected. In a later genetic analysis, fewer N-insertions in productive TCRs were reported among donors in an Asian-associated ancestry cluster than the roughly 640-donor mean.

The cohort was made up of 500 to 850 healthy bone marrow donors. At the time of sampling, every cohort member was nominally healthy, though immune exposures that went unrecorded were likely present. The donor was CMV seropositive and was included in the group of 250 to 300 seropositive cohort members. Every donor gave a peripheral blood sample, and the peripheral blood mononuclear cells from that sample were used for TCR beta sequencing. Genomic DNA extraction from the blood cell samples was performed with the Qiagen DNeasy Blood Extraction Kit. From the cysteine up to the phenylalanine, the CDR3 has a length of 15 residues. CDR3 DNA is the only sequence kept; it has 45 bases, read in frame from the first base. In the germline V gene, CDR1 corresponds to MDHEN and CDR2 to SYDVKM. V and J are trimmed by 2 bases and 3 bases, and the gene matches miss 3 bases of the junction. The library came from the immunoSEQ multiplex PCR assay. For the multiplex PCR, a mixture combining 60 forward primers for TCR Vbeta segments and 13 reverse primers for TCR Jbeta segments was used. Amplification of the CDR3 region of rearranged TCR beta genes was performed with a multiplex PCR assay on genomic DNA. The Illumina HiSeq System was used to sequence the amplified TCR beta libraries as 87-base-pair reads. Per the authors' processing: A later analysis tallied roughly 78 million unique TCR beta chains across the approximately 670 repertoires, and about 12 million of those chains were shared by two or more donors. Raw reads were error-corrected and collapsed into unique sequences with a nearest-neighbor algorithm that merged closely related sequences to remove PCR and sequencing errors. Alignment of CDR3 sequences to IMGT reference sequences was used to assign V, D and J gene segments. Each retained sequence needed at least a six-nucleotide match to both a V gene segment and a J gene segment. Rearrangements were called productive when the CDR3 lacked stop codons and stayed in frame with V and J; all others were non-productive. CDR3 was defined according to IMGT convention as the region running from the second conserved V-encoded cysteine to the conserved J-encoded phenylalanine. The earlier analysis of a few hundred of the donors excluded sequences that lacked an unambiguous match to a single V gene segment. An earlier analysis of some 610 of the donors called V segments functional above 56.7% productive rearrangements and segregating when the between-donor standard deviation exceeded 5%. A statistical classification framework was built to diagnose cytomegalovirus status from the catalog of TCR beta chain sequences. In a later analysis, V and J genes were assigned by comparing TCR nucleotide sequences against IMGT/GENE-DB human TR gene sequences. Using the TCRdist pipeline, a later analysis assigned CDR3 sequences along with most-parsimonious VDJ recombination scenarios. In a later analysis, every TCR beta chain was defined by the combination of its CDR3 amino acid sequence and its V-gene family, and reads without a unique V-gene family were dropped. As a way to deal with suspected cross-contamination and a sequencing artifact, a later analysis dropped 450 to 700 nucleotide sequences that were highly shared and had low generation probability. In a later analysis, a clonal expansion index was calculated for each public chain from normalized within-repertoire ranks of inferred template counts. In a later analysis, generation probabilities were computed using a VDJ recombination model fitted to out-of-frame rearrangements, and the results were checked against IGoR. Hypergeometric tests were used in a later analysis to score TCR-TCR, TCR-HLA and TCR-CMV co-occurrence, with a repertoire-size bias correction applied to the TCR pairs. A later analysis estimated false discovery rates by permuting HLA or CMV assignments 20 times. A later analysis grouped co-occurring TCRs with DBSCAN, adding TCRdist sequence similarity when clustering within HLA-allele-positive subsets. For co-occurrence clustering, repertoires with fewer than 30,000 or more than 120,000 public chains were excluded, along with 4 to 6 repertoires with anomalous nucleotide sharing. The clones in this table, taken by TCRdb from immuneACCESS, are in-frame only. Not every clone is retained; where verified, under half of the shortfall comes from an unresolved V gene, and the cause of the rest is unknown. For V, J and clone size, that table is used; D and trimming come from the DNA. For this sample the table gives 95,000 to 150,000 clones, of which 77% were detected only once. The biggest ten clones account for roughly 5.2% of the sample.

This clone was picked up a small number of times. It lacks a known antigen. Per-base quality was not reported, and no clone a single base away is much larger than it. What was sequenced was PBMCs. The TCR originated in a man in his late teens or twenties in good health and CMV-seropositive. The receptor chain draws on TRBV28 and TRBJ1-5; the junction holds 8 bases that match TRBD1. The bases are TGTGCCAGCAGTTTACTGGACAGGGACAATCAGCCCCAGCATTTT. Its protein reads: CASSLLDRDNQPQHF.